This note documents a single T cell receptor beta chain sequence. This sample is drawn from a study of CD8 T cells in Susac syndrome. Random hexamers served to reverse transcribe roughly 0.45 to 1 ug RNA. One entry per CDR3 protein results from TCRdb running MiXCR on the immunoSEQ multiplex PCR reads. The sample lists approximately 68,000 distinct CDR3 sequences; around 96% were seen once. The T cells that were sequenced for TCR beta were CD8+ and CD4+ cells from blood. Negative magnetic isolation gave CD8+ and CD4+ cells; FACS enriched CD8+ TEMRA. CDR3 size: 18 residues. V shed 2 bases and J 1 base; nucleotides not matched to a gene: 13.

Sequences were obtained from CD8+ T cells from PBMCs. The rearrangement joins TRBV12-3 or TRBV12-4 to TRBJ1-2, with 7 positions matching TRBD1. The TCR sequence derives from a human donor with multiple sclerosis. CDR3 nucleotide sequence: TGTGCCAGCAGTTTATTGGAGACAGGGTTGCCGAATAACTATGGCTACACCTTC. This encodes CASSLLETGLPNNYGYTF.